This TCR beta chain was identified in a study of regulatory and conventional T cells in RAG deficiency. Study-level points and caveats: Shannon entropy was markedly lower and Simpson indices higher in RAG-deficient patients than control T-cell subsets.

This CDR3 comprises 15 residues. Unmatched junction bases numbered 7, after V lost 2 bases and J lost 7 bases. The germline gives CDR1 MDHEN, CDR2 SYDVKM. The sorted conventional CD4+ T cells were CD25-low and CD127-high, with genomic DNA sequenced. Worth noting for this clone: The antigen remains undetermined.

Sequenced by immunoSEQ multiplex PCR; TCRdb stores in-frame clones only, minus some. Of more than 20,000 clones in the sample, about 92% are singletons; the top ten hold approximately 0.67%. These sequences were also reported in another study, on regulatory T cells. That report notes: The primer mix had 52 TRBV and 13 TRBJ primers.

The sequencing input was CD4+ T cells sorted from blood. This clonotype was obtained from a human donor in good health. J is TRBJ1-5 and V is TRBV28; 8 positions match TRBD1. CDR3 sequence (DNA): TGTGCCAGCAGTTTACTAGGACAGGGCGGACAGCCCCAGCATTTT. Translated: CASSLLGQGGQPQHF.